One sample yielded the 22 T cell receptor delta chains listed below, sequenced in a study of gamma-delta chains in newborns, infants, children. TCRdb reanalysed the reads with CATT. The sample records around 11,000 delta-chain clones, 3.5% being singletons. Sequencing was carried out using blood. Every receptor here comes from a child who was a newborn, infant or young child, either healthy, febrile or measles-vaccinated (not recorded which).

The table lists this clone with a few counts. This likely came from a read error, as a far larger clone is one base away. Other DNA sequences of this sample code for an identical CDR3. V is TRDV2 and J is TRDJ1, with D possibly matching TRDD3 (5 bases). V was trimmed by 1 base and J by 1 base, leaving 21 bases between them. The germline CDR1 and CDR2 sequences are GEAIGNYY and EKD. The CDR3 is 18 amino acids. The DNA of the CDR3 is TGTGCCTGTGACACGGTGGGGACCGGGGGGTACTCCACCGATAAACTCATCTTT. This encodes CACDTVGTGGYSTDKLIF.

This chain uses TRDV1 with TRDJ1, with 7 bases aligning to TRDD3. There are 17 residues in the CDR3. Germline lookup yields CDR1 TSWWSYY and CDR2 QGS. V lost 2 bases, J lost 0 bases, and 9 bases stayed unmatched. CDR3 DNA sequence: TGTGCTCTTGGGGAAAGGGTACTGGGGATCTACACCGATAAACTCATCTTT. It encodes CALGERVLGIYTDKLIF.

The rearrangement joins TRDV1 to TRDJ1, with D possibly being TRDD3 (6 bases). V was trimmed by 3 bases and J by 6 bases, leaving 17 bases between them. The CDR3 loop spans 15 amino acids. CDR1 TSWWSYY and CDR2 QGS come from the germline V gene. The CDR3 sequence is CALGEDLGGRHKLIF. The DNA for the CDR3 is TGTGCTCTTGGGGAGGACTTAGGGGGACGCCATAAACTCATCTTT.

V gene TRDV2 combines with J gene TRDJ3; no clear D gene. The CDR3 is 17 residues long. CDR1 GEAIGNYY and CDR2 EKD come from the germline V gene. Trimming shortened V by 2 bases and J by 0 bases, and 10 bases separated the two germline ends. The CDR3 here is CACDIAESSWDTRQMFF. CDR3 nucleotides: TGTGCCTGTGACATCGCAGAAAGCTCCTGGGACACCCGACAGATGTTTTTC.

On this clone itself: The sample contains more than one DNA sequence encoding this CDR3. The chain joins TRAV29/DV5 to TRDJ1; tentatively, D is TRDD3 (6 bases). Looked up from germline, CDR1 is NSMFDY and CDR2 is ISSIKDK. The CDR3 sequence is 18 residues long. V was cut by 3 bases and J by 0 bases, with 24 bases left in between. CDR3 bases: TGTGCAGCAACCGCATTATGGGGATCCATAAAATACACCGATAAACTCATCTTT. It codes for CAATALWGSIKYTDKLIF.

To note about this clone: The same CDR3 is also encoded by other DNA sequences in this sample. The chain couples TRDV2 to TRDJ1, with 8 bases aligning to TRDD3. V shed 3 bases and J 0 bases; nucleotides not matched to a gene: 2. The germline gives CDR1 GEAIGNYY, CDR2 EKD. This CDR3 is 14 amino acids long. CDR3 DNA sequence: TGTGCCTGTGACTCACTGGGGGACACCGATAAACTCATCTTT. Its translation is CACDSLGDTDKLIF.

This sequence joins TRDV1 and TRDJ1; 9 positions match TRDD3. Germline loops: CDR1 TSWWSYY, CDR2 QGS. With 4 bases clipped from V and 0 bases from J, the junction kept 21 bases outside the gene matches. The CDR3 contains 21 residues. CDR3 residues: CALGVIPVEYLYWGNTDKLIF. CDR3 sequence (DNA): TGTGCTCTTGGGGTAATTCCCGTTGAGTATCTGTACTGGGGGAACACCGATAAACTCATCTTT.

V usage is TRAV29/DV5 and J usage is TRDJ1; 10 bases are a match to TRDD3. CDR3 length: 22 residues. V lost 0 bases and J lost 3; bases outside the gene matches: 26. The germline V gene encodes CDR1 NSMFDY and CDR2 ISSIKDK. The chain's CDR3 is CAASAMRNGSWGHWGIPDKLIF. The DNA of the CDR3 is TGTGCAGCAAGCGCGATGAGGAATGGGTCGTGGGGACACTGGGGGATCCCCGATAAACTCATCTTT.

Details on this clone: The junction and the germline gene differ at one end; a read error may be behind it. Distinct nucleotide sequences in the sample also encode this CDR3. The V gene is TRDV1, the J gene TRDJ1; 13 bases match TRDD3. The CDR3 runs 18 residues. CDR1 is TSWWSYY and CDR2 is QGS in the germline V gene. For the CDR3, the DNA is TGCGCTCTTGGGGGACCCCTTGTGTACTGGGGGATACGCGGAGGACTCATCTTT. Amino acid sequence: CALGGPLVYWGIRGGLIF.

The CDR3 is CALGGPWTVGELPFYTDKLIF. The CDR3 DNA reads TGTGCTCTTGGGGGTCCTTGGACTGTGGGAGAGTTACCGTTTTACACCGATAAACTCATCTTT. The rearrangement links TRDV1 to TRDJ1; unclear D gene. This CDR3 comprises 21 residues. CDR1 is TSWWSYY and CDR2 is QGS in the germline V gene. V was pared by 4 bases and J by 0 bases, with 30 bases between.

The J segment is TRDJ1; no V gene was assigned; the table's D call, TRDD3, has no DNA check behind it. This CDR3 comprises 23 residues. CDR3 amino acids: CALGADTSPPRTGDYVYTDKLIF. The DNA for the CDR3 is TGTGCTCTTGGGGCGGATACCTCGCCCCCACGTACTGGGGATTACGTGTACACCGATAAACTCATCTTT.

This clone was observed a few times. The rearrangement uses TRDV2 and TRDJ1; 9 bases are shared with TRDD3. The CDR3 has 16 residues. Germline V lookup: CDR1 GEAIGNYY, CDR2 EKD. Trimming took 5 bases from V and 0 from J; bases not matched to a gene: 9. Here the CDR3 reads CACGTPWGMYTDKLIF. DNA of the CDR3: TGTGCCTGTGGCACGCCCTGGGGGATGTACACCGATAAACTCATCTTT.

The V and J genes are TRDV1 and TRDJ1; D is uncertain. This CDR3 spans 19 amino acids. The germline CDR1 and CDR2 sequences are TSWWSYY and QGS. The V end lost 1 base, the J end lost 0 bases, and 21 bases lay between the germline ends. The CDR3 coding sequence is TGTGCTCTTGGGGAACATGGTTCTCGGGCAACTTTGTACACCGATAAACTCATCTTT. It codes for CALGEHGSRATLYTDKLIF.

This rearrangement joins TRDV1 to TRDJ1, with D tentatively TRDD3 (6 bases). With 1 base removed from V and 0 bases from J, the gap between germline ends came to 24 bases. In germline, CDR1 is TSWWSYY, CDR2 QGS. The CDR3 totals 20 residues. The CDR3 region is CALGEQHTLRRGSYTDKLIF. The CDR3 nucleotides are TGTGCTCTTGGGGAACAACACACGCTACGAAGGGGATCCTACACCGATAAACTCATCTTT.

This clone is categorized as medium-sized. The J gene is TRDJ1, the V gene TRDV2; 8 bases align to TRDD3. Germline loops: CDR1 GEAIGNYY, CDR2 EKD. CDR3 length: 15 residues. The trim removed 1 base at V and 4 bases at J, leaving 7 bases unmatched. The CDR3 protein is CACDTLGDDRDKLIF. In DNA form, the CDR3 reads TGTGCCTGTGACACTCTGGGGGACGACCGCGATAAACTCATCTTT.

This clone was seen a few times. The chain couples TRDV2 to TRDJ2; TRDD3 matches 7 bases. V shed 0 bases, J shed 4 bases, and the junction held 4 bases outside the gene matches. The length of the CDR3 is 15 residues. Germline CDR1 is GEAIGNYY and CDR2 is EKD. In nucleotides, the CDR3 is TGTGCCTGTGACACCGTCGGATACGCGACAGCACAACTCTTCTTT. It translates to CACDTVGYATAQLFF.

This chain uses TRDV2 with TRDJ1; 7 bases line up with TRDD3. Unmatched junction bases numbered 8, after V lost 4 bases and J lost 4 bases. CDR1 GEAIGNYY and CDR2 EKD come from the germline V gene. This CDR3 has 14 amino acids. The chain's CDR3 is CACELGTLGDKLIF. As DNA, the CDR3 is TGTGCCTGTGAACTGGGGACACTGGGCGATAAACTCATCTTT.

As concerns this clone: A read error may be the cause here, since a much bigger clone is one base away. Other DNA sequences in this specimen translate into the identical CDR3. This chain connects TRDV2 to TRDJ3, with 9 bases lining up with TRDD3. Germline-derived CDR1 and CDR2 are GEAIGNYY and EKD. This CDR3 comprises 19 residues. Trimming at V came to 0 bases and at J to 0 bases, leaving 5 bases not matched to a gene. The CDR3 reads CACDTLLGESSWDTRQMFF. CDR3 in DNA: TGTGCCTGTGACACCTTACTGGGGGAGAGCTCCTGGGACACCCGACAGATGTTTTTC.

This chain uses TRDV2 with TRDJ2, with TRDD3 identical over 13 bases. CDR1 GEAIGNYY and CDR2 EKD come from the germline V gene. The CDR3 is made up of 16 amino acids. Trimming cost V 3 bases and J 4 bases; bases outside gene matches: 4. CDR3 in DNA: TGTGCCTGTGACCGACTGGGGGATACGCGGACAGCACAACTCTTCTTT. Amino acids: CACDRLGDTRTAQLFF.

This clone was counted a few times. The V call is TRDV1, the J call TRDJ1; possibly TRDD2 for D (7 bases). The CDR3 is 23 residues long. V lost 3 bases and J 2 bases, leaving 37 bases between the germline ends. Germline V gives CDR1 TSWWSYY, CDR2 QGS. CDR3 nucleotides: TGTGCTCTTGGGGATCTACGGCCTTCCTCACCCATCACGGATACTTCCACAACCGATAAACTCATCTTT. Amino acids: CALGDLRPSSPITDTSTTDKLIF.

The CDR3 nucleotides are TGTGCTCTTGGGGTCTCCCTGGATTTGACAGCACAACTCTTCTTT. Amino acids: CALGVSLDLTAQLFF. The V and J genes are TRDV1 and TRDJ2; no reliable D call. This CDR3 region has 15 residues. V was trimmed by 4 bases and J by 1 base, leaving 10 bases between them. CDR1 and CDR2 from the germline V gene are TSWWSYY and QGS.

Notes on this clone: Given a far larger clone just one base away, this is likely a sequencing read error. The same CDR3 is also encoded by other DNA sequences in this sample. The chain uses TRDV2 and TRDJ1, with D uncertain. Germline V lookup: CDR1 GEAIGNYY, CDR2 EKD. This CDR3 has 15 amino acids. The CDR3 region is CACDTIGRRADKLIF. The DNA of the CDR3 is TGTGCCTGCGACACAATCGGGAGAAGGGCCGATAAACTCATCTTT.